The 16 T cell receptor beta chains below were found in one sample sequenced in a study of T cells after yellow fever vaccination. MiXCR, applied by TCRdb to the 5' RACE reads, yields one record per CDR3 protein. Among about 320,000 distinct CDR3 sequences listed, about 4.5% were seen once. Sample: PBMCs, taken 15 days after the yellow fever booster vaccination. These receptors were taken from a man aged 18 to 35 who received the YFV17D yellow fever vaccine.

In its sample, this clonotype was seen many times. This rearrangement joins TRBV6-2 or TRBV6-3 to TRBJ1-5; tentative D call: TRBD1 (5 bases). CDR3 length: 15 residues. The V end lost 8 bases, the J end lost 3 bases, and 17 bases lay between the germline ends. Germline loops: CDR1 MNHEY, CDR2 SVGEGT. The CDR3 reads CASRRARDHNQPQHF. DNA for the CDR3: TGTGCCAGCCGACGCGCGCGGGACCACAATCAGCCCCAGCATTTT.

This clonotype appeared many times. The rearrangement links TRBV5-1 to TRBJ1-1; D possibly corresponds to TRBD1 (6 bases). The V gene's germline CDR1 is SGHRS and CDR2 YFSETQ. CDR3 length equals 15 residues. V lost 5 bases to trimming and J lost 2 bases, with 16 bases between them. This CDR3 is CASSSAGHTNTEAFF. CDR3 DNA: TGCGCCAGCAGTTCCGCGGGACATACCAACACTGAAGCTTTCTTT.

This clonotype appeared a few times. This chain links TRBV5-1 with TRBJ1-2; D might be TRBD1 (5 bases). The CDR3 consists of 14 residues. The V end lost 0 bases, the J end lost 4 bases, and 10 bases lay between the germline ends. Per germline, CDR1 SGHRS and CDR2 YFSETQ. The chain's CDR3 is CASSLEAGTYGYTF. Written as DNA, the CDR3 is TGCGCCAGCAGCTTGGAGGCAGGGACCTATGGCTACACCTTC.

Ten or more counts support this clonotype. The rearrangement joins TRBV15 to TRBJ1-3; D remains unclear. Between the trimmed V and J ends, which lost 0 bases and 0 bases, there was a span of 12 bases. Germline assignment: CDR1 LNHNV and CDR2 YYDKDF (reference sequence). This CDR3 region has 17 residues. CDR3 region: CATSREMVSNSGNTIYF. The CDR3 bases are TGTGCCACCAGCAGAGAAATGGTATCTAACTCTGGAAACACCATATATTTT.

The rearrangement links TRBV29-1 to TRBJ2-2; 10 bases are shared with TRBD2. Germline trimming cut 7 bases from V and 7 bases from J; bases unmatched to any gene: 9. The CDR3 totals 14 residues. Germline values: CDR1 SQVTM, CDR2 ANQGSEA. Written as DNA, the CDR3 is TGCAGCGGCCGGACTAGCGGCGCCGGCGGGGAGCTGTTTTTT. Translated, it gives CSGRTSGAGGELFF.

The table lists this clonotype with a few counts. The chain combines TRBV7-8 with TRBJ1-1; D remains unclear. V lost 4 bases and J 1 base, leaving 10 bases between the germline ends. Per the germline V gene, CDR1 is SGHVS and CDR2 is FQNEAQ. CDR3 size: 14 residues. The CDR3 DNA reads TGTGCCAGCAGCTCATCCACAGCGAACACTGAAGCTTTCTTT. Protein product: CASSSSTANTEAFF. Variable domain in full (rest from reference TRBV7-8 and TRBJ1-1): GAGVSQSPRYKVAKRGQDVALRCDPISGHVSLFWYQQALGQGPEFLTYFQNEAQLDKSGLPSDRFFAERPEGSVSTLKIQRTQQEDSAVYLCASSSSTANTEAFFGQGTRLTVV.

This clonotype was counted at least ten times. The genes are TRBV18 and TRBJ2-4; TRBD1 might be the D (6 bases). The germline V and J ends were trimmed by 0 bases and 3 bases, with 18 bases remaining between them. CDR1 and CDR2 from the germline V gene are KGHSH and LQKENI. There are 18 residues in the CDR3. This CDR3 is CASSPPEWQGLGKNIQYF. CDR3 nucleotides: TGTGCCAGCTCACCACCGGAGTGGCAGGGGTTAGGCAAAAACATTCAGTACTTC.

This clonotype came up a few times. The rearrangement links TRBV7-3 to TRBJ1-1; tentatively, D is TRBD1 (5 bases). The V end lost 2 bases, the J end lost 6 bases, and 10 bases lay between the germline ends. The germline V gene has CDR1 SGHTA and CDR2 FQGTGA. This CDR3 is 13 amino acids long. The CDR3 loop reads CASSLWQGAEAFF. CDR3 nucleotides: TGTGCCAGCAGCTTATGGCAAGGGGCTGAAGCTTTCTTT.

The chain carries TRBV6-5 and TRBJ1-2; 8 bases are shared with TRBD1. The ends lost 6 bases at V and 3 bases at J; junction bases unmatched: 6. Germline V lookup: CDR1 MNHEY, CDR2 SVGAGI. The CDR3 totals 14 residues. DNA for the CDR3: TGTGCCAGCAGCCGGACAGGGTCTCACTATGGCTACACCTTC. This sequence encodes CASSRTGSHYGYTF.

V usage is TRBV7-2 and J usage is TRBJ1-2, with unresolved D. V was pared by 3 bases and J by 3 bases, with 20 bases between. This CDR3 is 17 amino acids long. The V gene's germline CDR1 is SGHTA and CDR2 FQGNSA. CDR3 nucleotides: TGTGCCAGCAGCTTTTCAAGTTTGGCAGGAAGATACTATGGCTACACCTTC. Protein product: CASSFSSLAGRYYGYTF.

The chain recombines TRBV15 with TRBJ1-1; D is possibly TRBD1 (5 bases). With 0 bases removed from V and 5 bases from J, the gap between germline ends came to 13 bases. The CDR3 totals 15 residues. In germline, CDR1 is LNHNV, CDR2 YYDKDF (reference sequence). DNA for the CDR3: TGTGCCACCAGCAGAGATCTGGGGCCAGGGACTGAAGCTTTCTTT. Protein product: CATSRDLGPGTEAFF.

Ten or more counts support this clonotype. This rearrangement joins TRBV12-3 or TRBV12-4 to TRBJ2-7; D gene unclear. Trimming removed 3 bases at V and 5 bases at J, with 11 bases between. The CDR3 extends over 13 amino acids. CDR3 residues: CASSFPATDEQYF. CDR3 coding DNA: TGTGCCAGCAGTTTCCCAGCTACGGACGAGCAGTACTTC.

This clonotype was seen a few times. The gene calls are TRBV10-3 and TRBJ2-5, with D perhaps TRBD1 (5 bases). CDR1 and CDR2 (germline): ENHRY, SYGVKD. Trimming cost V 4 bases and J 3 bases, with 9 bases left between them. This CDR3 is built from 13 residues. CDR3 in DNA: TGTGCCATCAGTGCCAGGGTGGAAGAGACCCAGTACTTC. This sequence encodes CAISARVEETQYF.

The table lists this clonotype with a few counts. The V gene is TRBV15, the J gene TRBJ1-1; TRBD1 matches 7 bases. The V segment lost 5 bases and the J segment 1 base; nucleotides outside the gene matches: 4. CDR1 is LNHNV and CDR2 is YYDKDF in the germline V gene (reference sequence). The CDR3 runs 14 residues. The CDR3 region is CATSRGTENTEAFF. The DNA for the CDR3 is TGTGCCACCAGCCGAGGGACAGAGAACACTGAAGCTTTCTTT.

Ten or more counts support this clonotype. The chain joins TRBV7-9 to TRBJ2-4; D not certain. Looked up from germline, CDR1 is SEHNR and CDR2 is FQNEAQ (reference sequence). The length of the CDR3 is 15 residues. The V end was cut by 0 bases, the J end by 0 bases, with 6 bases between. CDR3 DNA: TGTGCCAGCAGCTTAGCGCAAGTAGCCAAAAACATTCAGTACTTC. It yields the protein CASSLAQVAKNIQYF.

This clonotype was seen many times. The chain recombines TRBV10-3 with TRBJ1-6, with 8 nucleotides matching TRBD1. V lost 6 bases and J lost 9; bases outside the gene matches: 16. CDR3 size: 17 residues. The germline V gene encodes CDR1 ENHRY and CDR2 SYGVKD. CDR3 region: CAIRGSQTGGTSSPLHF. The CDR3 DNA is TGTGCCATCAGGGGTTCCCAAACAGGGGGAACAAGTTCACCCCTCCACTTT.